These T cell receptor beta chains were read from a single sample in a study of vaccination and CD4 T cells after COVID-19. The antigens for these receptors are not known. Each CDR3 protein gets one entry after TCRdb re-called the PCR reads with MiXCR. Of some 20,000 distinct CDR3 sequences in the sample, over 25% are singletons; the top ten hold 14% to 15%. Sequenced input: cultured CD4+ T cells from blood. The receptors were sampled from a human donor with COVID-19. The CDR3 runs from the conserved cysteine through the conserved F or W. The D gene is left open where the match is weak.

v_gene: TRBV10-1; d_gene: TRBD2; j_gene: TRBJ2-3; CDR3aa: CASSESSTGLPPDTQYF
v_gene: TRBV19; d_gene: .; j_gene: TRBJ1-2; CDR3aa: CASRLQNGYTF
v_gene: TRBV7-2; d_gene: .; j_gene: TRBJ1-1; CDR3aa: CASSFNGAAFF
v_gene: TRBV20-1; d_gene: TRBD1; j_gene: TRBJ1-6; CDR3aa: CSARIITGTGNNSPLHF
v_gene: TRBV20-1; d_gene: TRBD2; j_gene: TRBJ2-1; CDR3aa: CSARFGLAGSYNEQFF
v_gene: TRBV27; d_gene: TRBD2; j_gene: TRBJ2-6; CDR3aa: CASSSPLSGSSGANVLTF
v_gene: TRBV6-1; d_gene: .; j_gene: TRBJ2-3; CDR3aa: CASREGTDTQYF
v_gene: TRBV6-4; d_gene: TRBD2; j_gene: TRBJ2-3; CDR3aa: CASSVSSSGSRDTQYF
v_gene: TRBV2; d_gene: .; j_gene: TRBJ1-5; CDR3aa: CATKGRAGGQPQHF
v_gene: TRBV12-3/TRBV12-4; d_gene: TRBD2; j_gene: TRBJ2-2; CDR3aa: CASTSPGLAGGANTGELFF
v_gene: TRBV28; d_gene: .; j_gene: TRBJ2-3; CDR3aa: CASSLVTRAADTQYF
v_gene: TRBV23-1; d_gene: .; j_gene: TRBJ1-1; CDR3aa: CASSQSLISTEAFF
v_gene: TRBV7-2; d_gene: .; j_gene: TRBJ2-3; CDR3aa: CATSSGASTDTQYF
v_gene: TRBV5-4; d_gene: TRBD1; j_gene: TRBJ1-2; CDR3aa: CASSLLSGQGVRNYGYTF
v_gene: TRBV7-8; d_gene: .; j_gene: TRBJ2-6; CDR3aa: CASSPQGSGANVLTF
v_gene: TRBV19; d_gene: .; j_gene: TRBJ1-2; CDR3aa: CASHEGPIYGYTF
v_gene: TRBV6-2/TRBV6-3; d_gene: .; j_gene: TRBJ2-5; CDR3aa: CASSYVRETQYF
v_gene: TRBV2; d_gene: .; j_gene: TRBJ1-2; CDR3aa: CASSSSGRGAGYTF
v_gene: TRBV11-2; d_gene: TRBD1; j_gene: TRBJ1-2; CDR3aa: CASSKRLRGSDYGYTF
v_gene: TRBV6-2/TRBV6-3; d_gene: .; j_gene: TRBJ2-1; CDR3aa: CASRREERFGRGNEQFF
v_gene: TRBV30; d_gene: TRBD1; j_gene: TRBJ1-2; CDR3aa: CAWSSDRERGYTF
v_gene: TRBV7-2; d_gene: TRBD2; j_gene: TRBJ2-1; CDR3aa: CASSLAPAGGVNEQFF
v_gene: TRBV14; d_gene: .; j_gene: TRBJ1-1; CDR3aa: CASSQEQGHTEAFF
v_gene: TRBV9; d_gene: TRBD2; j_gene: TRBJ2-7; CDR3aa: CASSETSGHSYEQYF
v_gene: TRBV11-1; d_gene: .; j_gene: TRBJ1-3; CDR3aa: CASKAITGNTIYF
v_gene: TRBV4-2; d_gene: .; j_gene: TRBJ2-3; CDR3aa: CASSQTAVSTDTQYF
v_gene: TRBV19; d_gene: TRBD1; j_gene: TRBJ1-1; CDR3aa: CASSVRQGAVTEAFF
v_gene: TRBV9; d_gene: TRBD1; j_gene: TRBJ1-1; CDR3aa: CASSVVDRGSGTEAFF
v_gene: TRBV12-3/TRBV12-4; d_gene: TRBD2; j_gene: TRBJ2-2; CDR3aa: CASSLWTSGNTGELFF
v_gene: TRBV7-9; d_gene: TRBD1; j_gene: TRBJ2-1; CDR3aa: CASSPTGPQGEQFF
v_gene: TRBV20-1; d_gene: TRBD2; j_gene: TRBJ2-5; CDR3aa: CSARDRLAGGLRETQYF
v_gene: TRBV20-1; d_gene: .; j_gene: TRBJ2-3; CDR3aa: CSARFWGGGTDTQYF
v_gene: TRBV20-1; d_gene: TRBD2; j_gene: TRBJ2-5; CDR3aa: CSARYSGAGQETQYF
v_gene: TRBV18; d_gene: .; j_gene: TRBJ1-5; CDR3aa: CASSPVMGHQPQHF
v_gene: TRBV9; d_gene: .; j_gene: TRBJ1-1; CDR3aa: CASSVSEGTLNTEAFF
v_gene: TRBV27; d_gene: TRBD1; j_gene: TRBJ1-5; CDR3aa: CASSEFRDRGQPQHF
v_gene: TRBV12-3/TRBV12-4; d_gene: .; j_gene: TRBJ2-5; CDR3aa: CASSRGQPQETQYF
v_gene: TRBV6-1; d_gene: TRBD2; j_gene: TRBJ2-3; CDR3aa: CASSEPVAGATDTQYF
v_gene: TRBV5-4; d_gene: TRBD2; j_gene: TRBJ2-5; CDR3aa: CASSPGLAGGGEETQYF
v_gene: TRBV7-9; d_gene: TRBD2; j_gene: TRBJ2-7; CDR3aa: CASSFFPGGPREQYF
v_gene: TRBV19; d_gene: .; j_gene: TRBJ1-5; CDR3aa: CASQFGTSSQPQHF
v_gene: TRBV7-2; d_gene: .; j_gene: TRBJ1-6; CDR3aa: CASSLGGRALHF
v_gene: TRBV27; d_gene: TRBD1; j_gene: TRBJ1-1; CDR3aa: CASSFDAASDREEGNTEAFF
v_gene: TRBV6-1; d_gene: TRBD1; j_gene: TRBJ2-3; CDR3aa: CASSRGQVYTDTQYF
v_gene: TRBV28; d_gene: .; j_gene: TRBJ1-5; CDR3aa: CASSLNSNQPQHF
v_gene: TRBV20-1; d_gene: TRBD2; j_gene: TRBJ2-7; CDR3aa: CSATRGSTYEQYF
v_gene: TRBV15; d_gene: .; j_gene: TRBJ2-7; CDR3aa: CATSRDRVSYEQYF
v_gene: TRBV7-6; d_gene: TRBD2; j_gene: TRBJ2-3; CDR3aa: CASSTKSGRTSGEISTDTQYF
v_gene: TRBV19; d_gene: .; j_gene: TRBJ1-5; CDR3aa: CASSGDRNQPQHF
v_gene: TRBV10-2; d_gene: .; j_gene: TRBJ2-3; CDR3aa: CASTPVEPTDTQYF
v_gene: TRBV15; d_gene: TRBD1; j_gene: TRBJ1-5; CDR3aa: CATSRGQNQPQHF
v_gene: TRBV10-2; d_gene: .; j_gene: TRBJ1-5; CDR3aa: CASSEVEQPQHF
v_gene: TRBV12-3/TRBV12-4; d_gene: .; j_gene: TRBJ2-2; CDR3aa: CASSLFPGNTGELFF
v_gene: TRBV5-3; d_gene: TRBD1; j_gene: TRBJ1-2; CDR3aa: CASSRRQGQGYTF
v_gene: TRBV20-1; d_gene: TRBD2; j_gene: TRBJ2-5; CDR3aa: CSASRGSGGLETQYF
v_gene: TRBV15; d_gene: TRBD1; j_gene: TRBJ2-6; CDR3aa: CATSRPGTVGANVLTF